The sequence of this T cell receptor beta chain was determined in a study of identifying expanded T cells in peripheral blood. Overall study results and limits: Over around two and four weeks, about 15 and 18 clones changed, versus approximately 1.2 between replicates. Variance in clone template counts between approximately two-week samples significantly increased with total template count across all healthy donors.

Notes on this clone: What it recognizes is unknown.

The method was immunoSEQ multiplex PCR; TCRdb's version includes in-frame clones alone and lacks a portion of them. The table has 70,000 to 100,000 clones, about nine tenths seen once; the top ten hold around 4.3%. Collection occurred without any documented infections or immune events in donors. The CDR3 is 16 amino acids. Per germline, CDR1 MDHEN and CDR2 SYDVKM. J was trimmed by 8 bases and V by 6 bases; bases with no gene match: 11. The origin of this receptor is a person aged 18 to 75 in good health. The source material was blood. This chain connects TRBV28 to TRBJ2-1; the match to TRBD2 covers 12 bases. In nucleotides, the CDR3 is TGTGCCAGCAGAACAACCGGGGCTAGCGGGAGGGATGAGCAGTTCTTC. Translation: CASRTTGASGRDEQFF.